The text below deals with one T cell receptor beta chain. The antigen remains unidentified. The sample's time point: week 35, safety follow-up. Alongside topical imiquimod, each dose of vaccine comprised 300 ug of mutant IDH1 20-mer peptide. These data are taken from a study of a mutant IDH1 vaccine in newly diagnosed glioma. Produced via immunoSEQ multiplex PCR; TCRdb's table is partial and in-frame only. This table holds around 32,000 clones, about 82% found once. The CDR3 consists of 16 residues. Germline V gene lookup returns CDR1 LNHDA and CDR2 SQIVND (reference sequence). V lost 4 bases and J lost 3; bases outside the gene matches: 11.

The sequence was obtained from a man in his forties or fifties with glioma. Some clones in this sample may be carry-over from other donors' samples. The V gene is TRBV19, the J gene TRBJ1-2; 7 nucleotides line up with TRBD1. The sample in question was PBMCs, obtained from a glioma patient whose treatment included an IDH1 peptide vaccine. For the CDR3, the DNA is TGTGCCAGTAGTACCGATCAAGGGGGCGCGGACTATGGCTACACCTTC. Its protein product is CASSTDQGGADYGYTF.